These 8 T cell receptor beta chains were all obtained from the same sample, sequenced in a study of blood T cell repertoires in COVID-19. Data came from immunoSEQ multiplex PCR; TCRdb stores just in-frame clones and leaves some out. The sample contains 65,000 to 85,000 clones, approximately 79% of which appear only once. The sample was peripheral blood. The receptors here all came from a woman of 80 years or more with active or convalescent COVID-19.

The gene calls are TRBV5-1 and TRBJ2-1, with 8 positions matching TRBD1. J was trimmed by 5 bases and V by 7 bases; bases with no gene match: 11. Germline loops: CDR1 SGHRS, CDR2 YFSETQ. The length of the CDR3 is 15 residues. The CDR3 coding sequence is TGCGCCAGCGGCTCCCCGGGACAGGTGAACAATGAGCAGTTCTTC. Encoded protein: CASGSPGQVNNEQFF. Full variable domain (remainder filled in from reference TRBV5-1 and TRBJ2-1): KAGVTQTPRYLIKTRGQQVTLSCSPISGHRSVSWYQQTPGQGLQFLFEYFSETQRNKGNFPGRFSGRQFSNSRSEMNVSTLELGDSALYLCASGSPGQVNNEQFFGPGTRLTVL.

The V gene is TRBV4-1, the J gene TRBJ2-3, with 8 positions matching TRBD2. CDR3 length: 18 residues. Germline V lookup: CDR1 MGHRA, CDR2 YSYEKL. Trimming took 2 bases from V and 3 from J; bases not matched to a gene: 13. The CDR3 protein is CASSQFFRGGFFTDTQYF. CDR3 nucleotides: TGCGCCAGCAGCCAATTCTTCCGGGGGGGCTTTTTTACAGATACGCAGTATTTT.

The chain has TRBV13 and TRBJ2-5; 9 bases match TRBD1. The CDR3 sequence is 15 residues long. V was pared by 5 bases and J by 2 bases, with 6 bases of the junction left unmatched. Germline-derived CDR1 and CDR2 are PRHDT and FYEKMQ (reference sequence). The CDR3 reads CASSRSGTGQETQYF. CDR3 coding DNA: TGTGCCAGCAGCCGTTCCGGGACAGGGCAAGAGACCCAGTACTTC.

This chain links TRBV5-4 with TRBJ2-1, with 8 bases identical to TRBD2. From germline, CDR1 is SGHNT and CDR2 YYREEE (reference sequence). The CDR3 sequence is 17 residues long. Trimming at V came to 1 base and at J to 5 bases, leaving 11 bases not matched to a gene. This CDR3 is CASSLTRGGPRDNEQFF. DNA for the CDR3: TGTGCCAGCAGCTTGACCCGCGGGGGGCCACGAGACAATGAGCAGTTCTTC.

The V gene is TRBV6-1, the J gene TRBJ2-7, with TRBD2 matching 7 bases. V was pared by 4 bases and J by 5 bases, with 17 bases of the junction left unmatched. The germline gives CDR1 MNHNS, CDR2 SASEGT. The CDR3 runs to 17 residues. The CDR3 region has the DNA TGTGCCAGCAGTGTACCCTCCTGGGGGGGAGTCGGGAACGAGCAGTACTTC. Translated: CASSVPSWGGVGNEQYF.

The chain couples TRBV6-5 to TRBJ2-7, with D tentatively TRBD2 (5 bases). The CDR3 has 13 amino acids. With 8 bases removed from V and 7 bases from J, the gap between germline ends came to 18 bases. Per the germline V gene, CDR1 is MNHEY and CDR2 is SVGAGI. CDR3 DNA: TGTGCCAGCTTCCGGACGGAACCGGGAGAGCAGTACTTC. Translated: CASFRTEPGEQYF.

The CDR3 loop is CASSLTTYEQYF. The CDR3 DNA reads TGCGCCAGCAGCTTGACTACCTACGAGCAGTACTTC. The chain recombines TRBV5-1 with TRBJ2-7; no definite D call. CDR3 length equals 12 residues. V shed 1 base and J shed 2 bases, with 4 bases lying between them. Germline V gene data show CDR1 as SGHRS and CDR2 as YFSETQ.

The genes are TRBV5-1 and TRBJ1-3; D unclear. V was clipped by 3 bases and J by 0 bases, with 10 bases between them. Germline CDR1 is SGHRS and CDR2 is YFSETQ. This CDR3 contains 15 residues. The CDR3 here is CASSSDIYSGNTIYF. The CDR3 nucleotides read TGCGCCAGCAGCTCCGACATTTACTCTGGAAACACCATATATTTT.